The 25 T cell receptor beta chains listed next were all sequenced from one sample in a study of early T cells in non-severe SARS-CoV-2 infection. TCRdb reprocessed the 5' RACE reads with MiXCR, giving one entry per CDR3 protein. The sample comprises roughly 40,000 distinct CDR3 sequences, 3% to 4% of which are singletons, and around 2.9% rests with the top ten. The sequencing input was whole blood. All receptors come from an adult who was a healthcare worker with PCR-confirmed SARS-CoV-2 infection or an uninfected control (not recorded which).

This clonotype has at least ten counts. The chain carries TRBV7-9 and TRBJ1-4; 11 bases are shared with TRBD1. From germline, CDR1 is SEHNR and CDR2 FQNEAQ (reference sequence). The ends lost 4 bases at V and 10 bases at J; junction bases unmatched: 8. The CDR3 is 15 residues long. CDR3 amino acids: CASSYDLGTGGKLFF. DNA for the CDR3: TGTGCCAGCAGCTACGATCTCGGGACAGGGGGAAAACTGTTTTTT.

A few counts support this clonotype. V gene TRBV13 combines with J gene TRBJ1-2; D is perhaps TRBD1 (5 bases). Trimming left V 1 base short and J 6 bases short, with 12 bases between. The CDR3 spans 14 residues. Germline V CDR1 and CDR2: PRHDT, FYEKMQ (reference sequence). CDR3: CASSLVAGHDGYTF. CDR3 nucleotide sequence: TGTGCCAGCAGCTTAGTAGCCGGACACGATGGCTACACCTTC.

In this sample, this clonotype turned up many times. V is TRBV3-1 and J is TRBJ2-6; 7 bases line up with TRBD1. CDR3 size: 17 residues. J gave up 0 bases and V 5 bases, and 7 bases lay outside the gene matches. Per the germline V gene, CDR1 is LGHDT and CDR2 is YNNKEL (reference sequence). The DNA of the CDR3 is TGTGCCAGCAGCAGAGGGACAGCGATCTCTGGGGCCAACGTCCTGACTTTC. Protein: CASSRGTAISGANVLTF.

The CDR3 here is CAWSLAGGRRNEQFF. As DNA, the CDR3 is TGTGCCTGGAGTTTAGCGGGAGGGAGGCGAAATGAGCAGTTCTTC. V gene TRBV30 combines with J gene TRBJ2-1; 11 bases line up with TRBD2. In germline, CDR1 is GTSNPN, CDR2 SVGIG (reference sequence). There are 15 residues in the CDR3. After removal of 2 bases from V and 7 bases from J, the junction contained 7 bases not matched to a gene.

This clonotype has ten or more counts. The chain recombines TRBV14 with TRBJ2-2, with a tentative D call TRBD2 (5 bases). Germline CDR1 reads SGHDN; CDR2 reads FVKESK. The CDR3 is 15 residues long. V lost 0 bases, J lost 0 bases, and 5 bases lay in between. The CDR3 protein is CASSQELANTGELFF. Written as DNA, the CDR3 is TGTGCCAGCAGCCAAGAACTAGCGAACACCGGGGAGCTGTTTTTT.

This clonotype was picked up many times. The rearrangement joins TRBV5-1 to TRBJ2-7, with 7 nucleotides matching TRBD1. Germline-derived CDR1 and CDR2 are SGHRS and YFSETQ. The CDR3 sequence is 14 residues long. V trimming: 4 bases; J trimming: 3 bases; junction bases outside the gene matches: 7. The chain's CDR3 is CASSGGTGVYEQYF. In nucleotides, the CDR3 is TGCGCCAGCAGCGGCGGAACAGGGGTCTACGAGCAGTACTTC.

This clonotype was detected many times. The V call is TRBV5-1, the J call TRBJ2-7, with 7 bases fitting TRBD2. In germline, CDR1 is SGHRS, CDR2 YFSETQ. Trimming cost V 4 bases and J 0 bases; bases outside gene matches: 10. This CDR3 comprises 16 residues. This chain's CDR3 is CASSPYSGPNSYEQYF. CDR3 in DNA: TGCGCCAGCAGCCCGTATAGCGGGCCAAACTCCTACGAGCAGTACTTC.

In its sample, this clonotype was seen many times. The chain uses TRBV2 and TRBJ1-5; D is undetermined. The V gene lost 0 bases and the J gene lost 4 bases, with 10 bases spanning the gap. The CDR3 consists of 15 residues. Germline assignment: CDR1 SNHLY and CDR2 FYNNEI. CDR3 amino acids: CASSEAPSKNQPQHF. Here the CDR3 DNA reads TGTGCCAGCAGTGAAGCACCTAGCAAAAATCAGCCCCAGCATTTT.

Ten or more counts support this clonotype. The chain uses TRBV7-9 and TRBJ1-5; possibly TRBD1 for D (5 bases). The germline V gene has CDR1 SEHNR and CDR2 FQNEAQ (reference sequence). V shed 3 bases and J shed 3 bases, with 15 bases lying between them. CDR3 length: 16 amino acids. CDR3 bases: TGTGCCAGCAGCTTGGGACGCGGGCTCTTCAATCAGCCCCAGCATTTT. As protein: CASSLGRGLFNQPQHF.

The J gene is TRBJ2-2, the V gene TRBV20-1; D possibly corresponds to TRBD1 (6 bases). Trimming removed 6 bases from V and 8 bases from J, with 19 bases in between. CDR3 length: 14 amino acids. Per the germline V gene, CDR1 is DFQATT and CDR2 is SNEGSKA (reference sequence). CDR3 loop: CSARVGRGLGELFF. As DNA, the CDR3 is TGCAGTGCCCGGGTGGGCAGGGGCCTGGGGGAGCTGTTTTTT.

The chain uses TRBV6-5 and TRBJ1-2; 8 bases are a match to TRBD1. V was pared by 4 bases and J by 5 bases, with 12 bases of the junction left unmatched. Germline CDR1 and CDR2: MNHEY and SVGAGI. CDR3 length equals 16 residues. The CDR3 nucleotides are TGTGCCAGCAGTTTCAGGGGGGTTGACAGGGGATATGGCTACACCTTC. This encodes CASSFRGVDRGYGYTF.

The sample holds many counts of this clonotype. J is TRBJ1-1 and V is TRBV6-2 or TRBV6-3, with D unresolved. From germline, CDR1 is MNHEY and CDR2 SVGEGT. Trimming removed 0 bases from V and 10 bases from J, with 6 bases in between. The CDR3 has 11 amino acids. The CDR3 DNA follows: TGTGCCAGCAGTTACTCGTTTGGAGCTTTCTTT. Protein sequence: CASSYSFGAFF.

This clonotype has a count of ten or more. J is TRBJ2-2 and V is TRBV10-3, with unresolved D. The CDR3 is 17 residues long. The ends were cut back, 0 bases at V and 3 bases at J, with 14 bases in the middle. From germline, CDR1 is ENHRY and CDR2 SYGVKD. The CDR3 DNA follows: TGTGCCATCAGTGAGTCGAGGCGGACGGGCGACACCGGGGAGCTGTTTTTT. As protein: CAISESRRTGDTGELFF.

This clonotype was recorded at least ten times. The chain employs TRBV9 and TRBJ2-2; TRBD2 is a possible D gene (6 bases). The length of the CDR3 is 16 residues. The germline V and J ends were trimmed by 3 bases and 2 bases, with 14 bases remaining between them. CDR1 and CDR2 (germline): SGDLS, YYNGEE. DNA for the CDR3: TGTGCCAGCAGCGCTCCCGCGGGATATAACACCGGGGAGCTGTTTTTT. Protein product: CASSAPAGYNTGELFF.

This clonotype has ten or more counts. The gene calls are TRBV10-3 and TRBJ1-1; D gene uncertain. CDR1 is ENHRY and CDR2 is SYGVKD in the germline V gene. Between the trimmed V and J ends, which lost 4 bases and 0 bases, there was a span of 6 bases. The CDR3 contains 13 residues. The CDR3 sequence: CAISGDMNTEAFF. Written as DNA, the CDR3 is TGTGCCATCAGTGGCGACATGAACACTGAAGCTTTCTTT.

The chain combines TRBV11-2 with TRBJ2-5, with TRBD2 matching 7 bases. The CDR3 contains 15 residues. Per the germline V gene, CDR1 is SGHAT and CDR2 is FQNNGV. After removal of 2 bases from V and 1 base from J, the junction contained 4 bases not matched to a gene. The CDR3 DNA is TGTGCCAGCAGCTTAAAGGGAGGGAGCCAAGAGACCCAGTACTTC. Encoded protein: CASSLKGGSQETQYF.

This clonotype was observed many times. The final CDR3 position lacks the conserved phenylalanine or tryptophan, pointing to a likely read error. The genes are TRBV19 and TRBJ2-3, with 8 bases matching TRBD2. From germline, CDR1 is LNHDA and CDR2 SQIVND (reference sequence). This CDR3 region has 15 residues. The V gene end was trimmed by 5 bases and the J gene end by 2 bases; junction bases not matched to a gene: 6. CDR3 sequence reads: CASSPAGANTDTQYL. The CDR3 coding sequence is TGTGCCAGTAGTCCAGCGGGGGCGAACACAGATACGCAGTATTTA.

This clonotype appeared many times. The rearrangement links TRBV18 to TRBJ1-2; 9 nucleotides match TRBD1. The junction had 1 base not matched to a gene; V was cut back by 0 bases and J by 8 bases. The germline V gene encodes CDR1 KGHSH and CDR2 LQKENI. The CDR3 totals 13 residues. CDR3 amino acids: CASSPPGQGGYTF. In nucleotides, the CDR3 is TGTGCCAGCTCACCACCGGGACAGGGAGGCTACACCTTC.

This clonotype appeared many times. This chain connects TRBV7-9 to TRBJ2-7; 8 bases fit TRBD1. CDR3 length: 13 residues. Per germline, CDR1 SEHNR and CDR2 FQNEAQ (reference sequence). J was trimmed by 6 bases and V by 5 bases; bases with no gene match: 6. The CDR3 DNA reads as TGTGCCAGCAGCCTGACAGGGGTGGGCGAGCAGTACTTC. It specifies CASSLTGVGEQYF.

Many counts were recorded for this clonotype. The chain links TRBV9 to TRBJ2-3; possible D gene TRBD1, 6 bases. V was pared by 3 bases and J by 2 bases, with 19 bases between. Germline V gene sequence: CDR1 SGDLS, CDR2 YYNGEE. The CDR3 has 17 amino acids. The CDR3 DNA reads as TGTGCCAGCAGCGGATCGACAGGTCCTACCCCCACAGATACGCAGTATTTT. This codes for CASSGSTGPTPTDTQYF.

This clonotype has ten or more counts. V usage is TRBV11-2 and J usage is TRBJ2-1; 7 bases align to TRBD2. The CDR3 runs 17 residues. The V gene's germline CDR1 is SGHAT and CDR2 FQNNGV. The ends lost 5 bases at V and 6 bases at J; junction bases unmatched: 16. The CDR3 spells CASSHLAGEVEVNEQFF. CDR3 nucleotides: TGTGCCAGCAGCCACCTGGCGGGAGAAGTGGAGGTCAATGAGCAGTTCTTC.

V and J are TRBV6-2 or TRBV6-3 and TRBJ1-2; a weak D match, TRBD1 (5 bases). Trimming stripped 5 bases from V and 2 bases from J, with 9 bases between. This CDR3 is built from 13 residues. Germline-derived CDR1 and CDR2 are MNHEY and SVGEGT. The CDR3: CASSRDGNYGYTF. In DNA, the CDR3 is TGTGCCAGCAGTCGGGACGGGAACTATGGCTACACCTTC.

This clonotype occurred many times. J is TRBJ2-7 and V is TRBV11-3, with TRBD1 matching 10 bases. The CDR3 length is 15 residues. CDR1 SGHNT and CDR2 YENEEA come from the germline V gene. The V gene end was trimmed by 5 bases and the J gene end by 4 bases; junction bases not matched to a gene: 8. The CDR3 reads CASSLQGQGSYEQYF. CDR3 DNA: TGTGCCAGCAGCCTCCAGGGACAGGGGTCGTACGAGCAGTACTTC.

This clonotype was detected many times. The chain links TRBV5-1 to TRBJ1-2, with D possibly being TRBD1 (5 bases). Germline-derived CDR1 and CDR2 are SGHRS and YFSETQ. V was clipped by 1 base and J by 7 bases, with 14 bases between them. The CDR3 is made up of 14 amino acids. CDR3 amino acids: CASSLQLGEAGYTF. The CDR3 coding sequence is TGCGCCAGCAGCTTGCAACTGGGGGAAGCTGGCTACACCTTC. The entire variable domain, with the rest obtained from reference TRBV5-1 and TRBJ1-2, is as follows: KAGVTQTPRYLIKTRGQQVTLSCSPISGHRSVSWYQQTPGQGLQFLFEYFSETQRNKGNFPGRFSGRQFSNSRSEMNVSTLELGDSALYLCASSLQLGEAGYTFGSGTRLTVV.

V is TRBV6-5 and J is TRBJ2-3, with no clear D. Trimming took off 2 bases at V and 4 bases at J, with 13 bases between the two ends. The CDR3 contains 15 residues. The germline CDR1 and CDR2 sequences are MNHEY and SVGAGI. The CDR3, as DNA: TGTGCCAGCAGTTACGAGAACGCAGGAGCAGATACGCAGTATTTT. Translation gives CASSYENAGADTQYF.